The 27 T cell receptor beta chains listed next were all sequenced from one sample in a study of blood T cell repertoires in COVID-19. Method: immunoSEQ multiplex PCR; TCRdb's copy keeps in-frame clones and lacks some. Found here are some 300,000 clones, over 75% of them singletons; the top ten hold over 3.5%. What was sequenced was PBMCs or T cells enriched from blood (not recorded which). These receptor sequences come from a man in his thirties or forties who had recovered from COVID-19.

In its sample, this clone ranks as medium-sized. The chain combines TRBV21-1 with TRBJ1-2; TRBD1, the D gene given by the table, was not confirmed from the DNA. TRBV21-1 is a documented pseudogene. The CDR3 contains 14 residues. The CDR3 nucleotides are TGTGCCAGCAGCAAAGTATGGGGCGACTATGGCTACACCTTC. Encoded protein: CASSKVWGDYGYTF.

The CDR3 bases are TGCGCCAGCAGCCATAGCAGGGGGCAGAACTATGGCTACACCTTC. Translating it yields CASSHSRGQNYGYTF. The V and J genes are TRBV4-1 and TRBJ1-2; 8 nucleotides match TRBD1. The CDR3 is 15 amino acids. V shed 3 bases and J 2 bases; nucleotides not matched to a gene: 5. Germline values: CDR1 MGHRA, CDR2 YSYEKL.

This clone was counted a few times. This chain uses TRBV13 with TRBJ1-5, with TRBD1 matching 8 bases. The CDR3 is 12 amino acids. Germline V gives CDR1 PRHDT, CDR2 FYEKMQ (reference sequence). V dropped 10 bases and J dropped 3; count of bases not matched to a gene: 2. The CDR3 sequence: CATQGANQPQHF. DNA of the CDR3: TGTGCCACCCAGGGGGCCAATCAGCCCCAGCATTTT.

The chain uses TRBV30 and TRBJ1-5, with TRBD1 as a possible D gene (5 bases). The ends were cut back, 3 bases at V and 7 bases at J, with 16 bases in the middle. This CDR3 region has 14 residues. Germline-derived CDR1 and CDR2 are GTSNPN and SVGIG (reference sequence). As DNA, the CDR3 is TGTGCCTGGAGCGAAGGCCGGGGGAAGCAGCCCCAGCATTTT. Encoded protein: CAWSEGRGKQPQHF.

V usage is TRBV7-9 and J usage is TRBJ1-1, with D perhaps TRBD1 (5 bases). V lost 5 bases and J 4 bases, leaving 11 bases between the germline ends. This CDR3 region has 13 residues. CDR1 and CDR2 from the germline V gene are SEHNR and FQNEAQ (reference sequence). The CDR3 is CASSPGITTEAFF. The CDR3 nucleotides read TGTGCCAGCAGCCCAGGGATTACCACTGAAGCTTTCTTT.

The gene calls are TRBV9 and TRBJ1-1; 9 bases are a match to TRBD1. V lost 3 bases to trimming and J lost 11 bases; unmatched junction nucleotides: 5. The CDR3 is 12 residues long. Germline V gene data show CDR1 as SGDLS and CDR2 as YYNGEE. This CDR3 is CASSAPQGAAFF. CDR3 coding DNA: TGTGCCAGCAGCGCCCCACAGGGGGCGGCTTTCTTT.

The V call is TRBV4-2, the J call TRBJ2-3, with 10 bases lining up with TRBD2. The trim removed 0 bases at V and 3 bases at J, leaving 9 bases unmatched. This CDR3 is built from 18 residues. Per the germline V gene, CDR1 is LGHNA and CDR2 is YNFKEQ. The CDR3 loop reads CASSQDLASGGATDTQYF. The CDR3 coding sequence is TGTGCCAGCAGCCAAGATCTTGCGAGCGGGGGGGCGACAGATACGCAGTATTTT.

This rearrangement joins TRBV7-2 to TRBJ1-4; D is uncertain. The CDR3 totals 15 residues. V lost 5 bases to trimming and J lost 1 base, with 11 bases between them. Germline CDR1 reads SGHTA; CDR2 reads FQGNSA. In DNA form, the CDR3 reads TGTGCCAGCAGCCAAACTCGCCGAACTAATGAAAAACTGTTTTTT. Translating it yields CASSQTRRTNEKLFF.

The CDR3 region has the DNA TGTGCCAGCAGCCCCTCCGGGACAGGGGGGGGTCAGCCCCAGCATTTT. Amino acid sequence: CASSPSGTGGGQPQHF. The gene calls are TRBV3-1 (or the pseudogene TRBV3-2) and TRBJ1-5; TRBD1 matches at 11 bases. J was trimmed by 6 bases and V by 4 bases; bases with no gene match: 8. CDR3 length equals 16 residues. Germline V gene sequence: CDR1 LGHDT, CDR2 YNNKEL (reference sequence).

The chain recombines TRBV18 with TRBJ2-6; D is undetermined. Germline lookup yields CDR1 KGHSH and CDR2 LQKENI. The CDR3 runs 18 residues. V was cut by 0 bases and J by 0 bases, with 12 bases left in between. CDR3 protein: CASSPPTVRLSGANVLTF. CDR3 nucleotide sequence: TGTGCCAGCTCACCACCCACAGTTCGGCTCTCTGGGGCCAACGTCCTGACTTTC. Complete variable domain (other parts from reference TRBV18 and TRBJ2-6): NAGVMQNPRHLVRRRGQEARLRCSPMKGHSHVYWYRQLPEEGLKFMVYLQKENIIDESGMPKERFSAEFPKEGPSILRIQQVVRGDSAAYFCASSPPTVRLSGANVLTFGAGSRLTVL.

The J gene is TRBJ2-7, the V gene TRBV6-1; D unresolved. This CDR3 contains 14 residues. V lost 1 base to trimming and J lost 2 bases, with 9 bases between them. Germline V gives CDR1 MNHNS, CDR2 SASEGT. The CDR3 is CASSEVTGPYEQYF. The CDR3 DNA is TGTGCCAGCAGTGAAGTAACGGGTCCCTACGAGCAGTACTTC.

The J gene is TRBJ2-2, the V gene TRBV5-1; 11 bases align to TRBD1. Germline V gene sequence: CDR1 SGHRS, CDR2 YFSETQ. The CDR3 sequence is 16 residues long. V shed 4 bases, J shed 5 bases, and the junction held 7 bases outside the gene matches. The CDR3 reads CASSAGTGGRTGELFF. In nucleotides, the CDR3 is TGCGCCAGCAGCGCCGGGACAGGGGGTCGAACCGGGGAGCTGTTTTTT.

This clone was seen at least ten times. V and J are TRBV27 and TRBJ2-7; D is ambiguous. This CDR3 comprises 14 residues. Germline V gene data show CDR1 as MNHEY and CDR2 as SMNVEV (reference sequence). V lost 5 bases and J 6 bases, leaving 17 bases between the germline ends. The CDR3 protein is CASSPLLEKPEQYF. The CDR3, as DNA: TGTGCCAGCAGTCCCCTCCTAGAAAAACCCGAGCAGTACTTC.

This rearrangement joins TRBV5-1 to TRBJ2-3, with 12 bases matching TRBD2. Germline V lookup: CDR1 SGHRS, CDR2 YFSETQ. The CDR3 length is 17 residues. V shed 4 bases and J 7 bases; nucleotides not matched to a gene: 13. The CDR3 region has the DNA TGCGCCAGCAGCACGGAACCTAGCGGGGGGGTATGGTATACGCAGTATTTT. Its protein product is CASSTEPSGGVWYTQYF.

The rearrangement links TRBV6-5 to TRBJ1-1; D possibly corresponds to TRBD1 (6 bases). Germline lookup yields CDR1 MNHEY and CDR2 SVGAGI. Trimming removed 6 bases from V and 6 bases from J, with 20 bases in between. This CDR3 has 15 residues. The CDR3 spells CASSLSGQGYSEAFF. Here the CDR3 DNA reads TGTGCCAGCAGCCTATCGGGGCAGGGGTACTCTGAAGCTTTCTTT.

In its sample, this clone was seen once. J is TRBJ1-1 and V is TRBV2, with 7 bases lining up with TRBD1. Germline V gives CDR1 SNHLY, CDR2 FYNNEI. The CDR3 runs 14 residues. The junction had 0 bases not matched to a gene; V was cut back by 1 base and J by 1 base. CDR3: CASSEEGANTEAFF. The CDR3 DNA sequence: TGTGCCAGCAGTGAAGAGGGGGCGAACACTGAAGCTTTCTTT.

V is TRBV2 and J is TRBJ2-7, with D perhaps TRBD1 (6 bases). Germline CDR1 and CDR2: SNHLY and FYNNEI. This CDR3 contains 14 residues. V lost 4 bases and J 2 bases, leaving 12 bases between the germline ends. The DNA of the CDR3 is TGTGCCAGCAGTGTCACAGGGTGGGCCTACGAGCAGTACTTC. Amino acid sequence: CASSVTGWAYEQYF.

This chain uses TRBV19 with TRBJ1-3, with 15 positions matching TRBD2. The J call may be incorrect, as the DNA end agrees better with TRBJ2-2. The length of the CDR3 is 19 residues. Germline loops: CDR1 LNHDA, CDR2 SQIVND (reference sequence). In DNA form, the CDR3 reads TGTGCCAGCCGAGTATTCGGACTAGCGGGAGGGAAGAACACCGGGGAGCTGTTTTTT. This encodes CASRVFGLAGGKNTGELFF.

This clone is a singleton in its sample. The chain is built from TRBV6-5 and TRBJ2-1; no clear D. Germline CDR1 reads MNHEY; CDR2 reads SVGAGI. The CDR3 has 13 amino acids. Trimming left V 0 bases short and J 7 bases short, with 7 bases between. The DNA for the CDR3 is TGTGCCAGCAGTTACTCGAGAGCGAATGAGCAGTTCTTC. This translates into CASSYSRANEQFF.

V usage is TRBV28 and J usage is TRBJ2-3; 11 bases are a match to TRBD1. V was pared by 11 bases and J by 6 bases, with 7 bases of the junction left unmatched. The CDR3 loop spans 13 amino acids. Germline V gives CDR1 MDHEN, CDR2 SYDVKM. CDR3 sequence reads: CAGRDRGADTQYF. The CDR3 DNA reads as TGTGCCGGAAGGGACAGGGGGGCGGATACGCAGTATTTT.

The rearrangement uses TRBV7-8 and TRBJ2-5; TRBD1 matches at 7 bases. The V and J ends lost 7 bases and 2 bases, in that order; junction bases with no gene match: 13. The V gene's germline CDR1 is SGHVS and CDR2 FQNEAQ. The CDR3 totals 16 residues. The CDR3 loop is CASILSRGQLQETQYF. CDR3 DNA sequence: TGTGCCAGCATTCTGAGCCGGGGACAGTTACAAGAGACCCAGTACTTC. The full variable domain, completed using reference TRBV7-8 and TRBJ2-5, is GAGVSQSPRYKVAKRGQDVALRCDPISGHVSLFWYQQALGQGPEFLTYFQNEAQLDKSGLPSDRFFAERPEGSVSTLKIQRTQQEDSAVYLCASILSRGQLQETQYFGPGTRLLVL.

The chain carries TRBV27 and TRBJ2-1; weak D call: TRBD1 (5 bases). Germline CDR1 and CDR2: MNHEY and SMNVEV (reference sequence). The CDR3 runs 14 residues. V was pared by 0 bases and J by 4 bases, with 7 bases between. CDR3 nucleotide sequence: TGTGCCAGCAGTTTATCAGGGGCTTACAATGAGCAGTTCTTC. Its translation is CASSLSGAYNEQFF.

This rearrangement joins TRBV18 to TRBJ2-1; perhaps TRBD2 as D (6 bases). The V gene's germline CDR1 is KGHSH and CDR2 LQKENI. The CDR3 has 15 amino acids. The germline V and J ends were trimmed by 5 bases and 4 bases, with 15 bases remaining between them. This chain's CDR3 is CASSSALALYNEQFF. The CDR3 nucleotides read TGTGCCAGCTCATCTGCACTAGCACTTTACAATGAGCAGTTCTTC.

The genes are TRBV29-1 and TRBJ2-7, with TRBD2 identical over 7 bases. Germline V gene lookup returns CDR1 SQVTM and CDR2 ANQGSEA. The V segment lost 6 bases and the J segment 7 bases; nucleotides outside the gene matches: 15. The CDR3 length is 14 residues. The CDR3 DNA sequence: TGCAGCGTCGGAAGGGAGGGACTTCTAGGGGAGCAGTACTTC. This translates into CSVGREGLLGEQYF.

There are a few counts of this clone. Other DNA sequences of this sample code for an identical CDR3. The CDR3 is CASSLQGNGYTF. CDR3 DNA: TGTGCCAGCAGTCTACAGGGTAATGGCTACACCTTC. V is TRBV2 and J is TRBJ1-2; tentatively, D is TRBD1 (6 bases). The CDR3 covers 12 residues. The ends were cut back, 5 bases at V and 6 bases at J, with 10 bases in the middle. CDR1 is SNHLY and CDR2 is FYNNEI in the germline V gene.

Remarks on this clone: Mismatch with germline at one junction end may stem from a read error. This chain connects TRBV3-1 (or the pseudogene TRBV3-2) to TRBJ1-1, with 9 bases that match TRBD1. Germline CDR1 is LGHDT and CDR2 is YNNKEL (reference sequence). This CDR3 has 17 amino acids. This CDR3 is CASSLLGQGTGNSEAFF. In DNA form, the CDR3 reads TGTGCCAGCAGCCTCCTCGGACAGGGGACAGGGAACTCTGAAGCTTTCTTT.

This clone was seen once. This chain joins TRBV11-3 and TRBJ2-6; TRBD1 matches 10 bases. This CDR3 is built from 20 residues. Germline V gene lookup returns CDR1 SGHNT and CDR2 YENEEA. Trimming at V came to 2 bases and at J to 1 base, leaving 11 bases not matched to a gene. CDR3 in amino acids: CASSLSPERTGGSGANVLTF. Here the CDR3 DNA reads TGTGCCAGCAGCTTATCCCCCGAAAGGACAGGGGGGTCTGGGGCCAACGTCCTGACTTTC.